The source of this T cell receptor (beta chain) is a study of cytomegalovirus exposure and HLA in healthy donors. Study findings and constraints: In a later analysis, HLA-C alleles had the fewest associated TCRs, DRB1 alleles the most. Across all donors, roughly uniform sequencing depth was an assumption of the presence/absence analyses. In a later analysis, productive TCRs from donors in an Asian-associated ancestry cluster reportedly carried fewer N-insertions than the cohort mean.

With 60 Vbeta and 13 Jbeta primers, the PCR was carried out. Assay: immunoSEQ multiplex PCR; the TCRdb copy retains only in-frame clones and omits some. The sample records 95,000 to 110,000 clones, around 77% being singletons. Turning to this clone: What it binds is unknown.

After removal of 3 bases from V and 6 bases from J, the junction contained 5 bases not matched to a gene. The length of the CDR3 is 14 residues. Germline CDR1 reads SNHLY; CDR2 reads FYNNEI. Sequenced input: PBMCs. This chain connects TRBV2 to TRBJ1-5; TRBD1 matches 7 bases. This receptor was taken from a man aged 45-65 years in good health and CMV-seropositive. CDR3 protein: CASSDLTGSQPQHF. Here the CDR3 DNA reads TGTGCCAGCAGTGACCTGACAGGGAGTCAGCCCCAGCATTTT.